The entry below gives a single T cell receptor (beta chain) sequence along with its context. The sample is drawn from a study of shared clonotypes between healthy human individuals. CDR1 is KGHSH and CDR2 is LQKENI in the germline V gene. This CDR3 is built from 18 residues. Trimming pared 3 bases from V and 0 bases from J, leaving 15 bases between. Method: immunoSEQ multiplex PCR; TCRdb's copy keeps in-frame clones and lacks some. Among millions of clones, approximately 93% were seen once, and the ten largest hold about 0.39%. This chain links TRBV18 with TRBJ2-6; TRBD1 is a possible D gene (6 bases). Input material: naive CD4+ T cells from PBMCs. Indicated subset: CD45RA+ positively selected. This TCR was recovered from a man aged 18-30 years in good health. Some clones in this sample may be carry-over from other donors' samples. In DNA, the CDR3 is TGTGCCAGCTCACCCGCTCCGGGACAACTCTCTGGGGCCAACGTCCTGACTTTC. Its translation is CASSPAPGQLSGANVLTF.